These T cell receptor beta chains were read from a single sample in a study of cytomegalovirus exposure and HLA in healthy donors. The table came from immunoSEQ multiplex PCR; TCRdb's copy has only in-frame clones and leaves some out. Of some 150,000 clones listed, approximately 90% are singletons. Sequencing was done on a sample of PBMCs. The receptor source for this set is a man between 18 and 29 years old in good health and CMV-seronegative. CDR3s include the opening cysteine and the closing phenylalanine or tryptophan. D genes are given only for firm matches. Clone size appears in some rows only: once, few, many, or a class for an expanded clone.

abundance: .; v_gene: TRBV5-1; j_gene: TRBJ1-3; d_gene: TRBD1; CDR3aa: CASSPAATGPGNTIYF; CDR3nt: TGCGCCAGCAGCCCGGCGGCGACAGGGCCCGGAAACACCATATATTTT
abundance: .; v_gene: TRBV10-3; j_gene: TRBJ1-3; d_gene: TRBD1; CDR3aa: CAISAAQGRREGGNTIYF; CDR3nt: TGTGCCATCAGTGCCGCACAGGGGCGCCGGGAGGGAGGAAACACCATATATTTT
abundance: .; v_gene: TRBV6-6; j_gene: TRBJ1-2; d_gene: .; CDR3aa: CASSYSAGDLYGYTF; CDR3nt: TGTGCCAGCAGTTACTCAGCCGGGGATCTCTATGGCTACACCTTC
abundance: .; v_gene: TRBV11-2; j_gene: TRBJ2-1; d_gene: .; CDR3aa: CASSSTDNEQFF; CDR3nt: TGTGCCAGCAGCTCCACAGACAATGAGCAGTTCTTC
abundance: .; v_gene: TRBV5-6; j_gene: TRBJ1-2; d_gene: .; CDR3aa: CASSLGTAQYGYTF; CDR3nt: TGTGCCAGCAGCTTGGGGACTGCCCAATATGGCTACACCTTC
abundance: .; v_gene: TRBV7-9; j_gene: TRBJ1-5; d_gene: .; CDR3aa: CASSAQGPNQPQHF; CDR3nt: TGTGCCAGCAGCGCGCAGGGTCCCAATCAGCCCCAGCATTTT
abundance: .; v_gene: TRBV5-5; j_gene: TRBJ2-3; d_gene: TRBD2; CDR3aa: CASSLVASGTKDTQYF; CDR3nt: TGTGCCAGCAGCTTGGTGGCTAGCGGGACCAAGGATACGCAGTATTTT
abundance: .; v_gene: TRBV7-9; j_gene: TRBJ2-3; d_gene: TRBD2; CDR3aa: CASSLAGASGHTDTQYF; CDR3nt: TGTGCCAGCAGCTTAGCGGGGGCTAGCGGGCACACAGATACGCAGTATTTT
abundance: few; v_gene: TRBV7-7; j_gene: TRBJ2-2; d_gene: TRBD2; CDR3aa: CASSLQREGTGELFF; CDR3nt: TGTGCCAGCAGCTTACAGCGGGAGGGCACCGGGGAGCTGTTTTTT
abundance: .; v_gene: TRBV7-8; j_gene: TRBJ1-5; d_gene: .; CDR3aa: CASSFFPRDTFYQPQHF; CDR3nt: TGTGCCAGCAGCTTTTTTCCCCGGGACACCTTTTATCAGCCCCAGCATTTT
abundance: .; v_gene: TRBV5-1; j_gene: TRBJ2-2; d_gene: TRBD1; CDR3aa: CASSATGTVNTGELFF; CDR3nt: TGCGCCAGCAGTGCTACCGGGACAGTGAACACCGGGGAGCTGTTTTTT
abundance: .; v_gene: TRBV6-1; j_gene: TRBJ2-3; d_gene: .; CDR3aa: CASSEDMGGYADTQYF; CDR3nt: TGTGCCAGCAGTGAAGATATGGGGGGATACGCAGATACGCAGTATTTT
abundance: .; v_gene: TRBV5-6; j_gene: TRBJ1-3; d_gene: .; CDR3aa: CASSLVAGSGNTIYF; CDR3nt: TGTGCCAGCAGCTTGGTAGCAGGGTCTGGAAACACCATATATTTT
abundance: .; v_gene: TRBV7-2; j_gene: TRBJ1-4; d_gene: TRBD1; CDR3aa: CASSRDRGTEKLFF; CDR3nt: TGTGCCAGCAGCCGGGACAGGGGGACTGAAAAACTGTTTTTT
abundance: .; v_gene: TRBV2; j_gene: TRBJ2-1; d_gene: TRBD1; CDR3aa: CASSGPGQGTNEQFF; CDR3nt: TGTGCCAGCAGTGGGCCGGGACAGGGGACCAATGAGCAGTTCTTC
abundance: .; v_gene: TRBV2; j_gene: TRBJ1-1; d_gene: TRBD1; CDR3aa: CASSLTGGVAEAFF; CDR3nt: TGTGCCAGCAGCCTTACAGGGGGAGTCGCTGAAGCTTTCTTT
abundance: once; v_gene: TRBV7-7; j_gene: TRBJ2-5; d_gene: TRBD2; CDR3aa: CASSFGLAGKETQYF; CDR3nt: TGTGCCAGCAGCTTTGGACTAGCGGGAAAAGAGACCCAGTACTTC
abundance: .; v_gene: TRBV14; j_gene: TRBJ2-7; d_gene: TRBD1; CDR3aa: CASSLRTGGYEQYF; CDR3nt: TGTGCCAGCAGCCTCCGGACAGGGGGCTACGAGCAGTACTTC
abundance: once; v_gene: TRBV30; j_gene: TRBJ2-1; d_gene: TRBD2; CDR3aa: CAWSVLLLSGSSSSYNEQFF; CDR3nt: TGTGCCTGGAGTGTACTTTTACTAAGCGGGAGTTCTAGCTCCTACAATGAGCAGTTCTTC
abundance: .; v_gene: TRBV13; j_gene: TRBJ1-4; d_gene: .; CDR3aa: CASSLDQDNEKLFF; CDR3nt: TGTGCCAGCAGCTTAGACCAGGATAATGAAAAACTGTTTTTT